This T cell receptor (beta chain) was identified during a study of long-term antiretroviral therapy in people with HIV. An immunoSEQ assay, version v3.0, was performed at survey level. Clones were read by immunoSEQ multiplex PCR, and TCRdb kept only the in-frame ones, dropping some. The top ten clones hold 14% of a sample with about 15,000 clones, roughly 76% of them seen once. CDR3 length equals 15 residues. V lost 5 bases and J lost 9; bases outside the gene matches: 10. The germline gives CDR1 SGHTA, CDR2 FQGNSA. Study-wide findings and caveats: Repertoires in HIV (unlike those of controls) had narrower CDR3 length ranges. Once patients were on ART, diversity went higher but still fell short of transplant donor controls. Clones showing expansion before ART dominated the repertoire at all time points.

On this clone itself: Its antigen is unknown.

The sequencing used unsorted PBMCs, collected 1.5 years before starting antiretroviral therapy. The origin of this receptor is a woman aged 45-65 years with HIV. The chain has TRBV7-2 and TRBJ1-6; 7 nucleotides line up with TRBD1. The CDR3 bases are TGTGCCAGCAGCATAAGCAGGGGGGGAGGTTCACCCCTCCACTTT. Amino acid sequence: CASSISRGGGSPLHF.